This T cell receptor (beta chain) was sequenced for a study of blood T cell repertoires in COVID-19. Turning to the study itself: PBMCs, B-cell-depleted T cells, or T cells provided the cDNA or gDNA that made up the material.

Clones were read by immunoSEQ multiplex PCR, and TCRdb kept only the in-frame ones, dropping some. Among roughly 280,000 clones listed, more than 70% were seen once. Seattle participants joined during active infection and were tracked over time. This CDR3 is 16 amino acids long. In germline, CDR1 is LGHDT, CDR2 YNNKEL (reference sequence). V was cut by 0 bases and J by 0 bases, with 9 bases left in between. The chain combines TRBV3-1 (or the pseudogene TRBV3-2) with TRBJ2-1; no reliable D call. The TCR was taken from a woman aged 30 to 39 with COVID-19, enrolled during active disease. Sequencing was performed on peripheral blood. The CDR3 DNA follows: TGTGCCAGCAGCCAAGACTACGCTAGCTCCTACAATGAGCAGTTCTTC. This encodes CASSQDYASSYNEQFF.